This TCR beta chain comes out of a study of human T cells and chemical hapten exposure. Whole-study context: Among samples, TCR yields varied mainly because of small differences in pooled library volume. Broader study findings: Because all patients had alopecia, their immune responses might differ from healthy ones.

With regard to this clonotype: As yet, its antigen is unknown.

V shed 1 base, J shed 5 bases, and the junction held 5 bases outside the gene matches. Per the germline V gene, CDR1 is LNHNV and CDR2 is YYDKDF (reference sequence). The CDR3 has 15 amino acids. Time point: patch test 1, 2 weeks after DPC sensitization. Treatment defined: therapeutic diphenylcyclopropenone sensitization with weekly scalp DPC. Phlebotomy was performed prior to application of every patch test. Unique molecular identifiers were attached to individual cDNA molecules within the library. TCRdb itself ran the RACE reads through MiXCR, one entry per CDR3 protein. Of roughly 120,000 distinct CDR3 sequences listed, around 10% are singletons.

The receptor was isolated from a woman aged 45-65 years with alopecia areata. Some clones in this sample may be carry-over from other donors' samples. V is TRBV15 and J is TRBJ2-1, with 7 positions matching TRBD1. The material sequenced was whole blood, taken in connection with sensitization to the hapten diphenylcyclopropenone (DPC). CDR3 loop: CATSRAGTVNNEQFF. CDR3 nucleotide sequence: TGTGCCACCAGCAGAGCCGGGACAGTAAACAATGAGCAGTTCTTC. Full variable domain (outside the CDR3, taken from reference TRBV15 and TRBJ2-1): DAMVIQNPRYQVTQFGKPVTLSCSQTLNHNVMYWYQQKSSQAPKLLFHYYDKDFNNEADTPDNFQSRRPNTSFCFLDIRSPGLGDTAMYLCATSRAGTVNNEQFFGPGTRLTVL.